This passage covers 2 T cell receptor beta chains from one sample sequenced in a study of tumor-infiltrating lymphocytes in primary liver carcinoma. The study co-extracted DNA and RNA from 20-30 mg of unsorted bulk tissue. Production of TCR beta cDNA used 500 ng total RNA together with a constant-region primer. Libraries covering TCR beta were generated through three nested multiplex PCR rounds (using a slightly modified ARM-PCR). For around 11 cycles apiece, the opening two PCR rounds ran with TRBV1-TRBV30 forward primers and a C-beta reverse primer. Via MiXCR, TCRdb re-called the multiplex PCR reads, giving one row per CDR3 protein. The top ten clones hold roughly 18% of a sample with approximately 190,000 distinct CDR3 sequences, over 80% of them seen once. Sequenced: tumor tissue from primary liver carcinoma. These receptor sequences come from a man between 35 and 55 years old with primary liver carcinoma and hepatitis B virus infection.

Comment on this clonotype: At one boundary the junction diverges from the germline segment, which might be a read error. V gene TRBV5-4 combines with J gene TRBJ1-6; D gene ambiguous. CDR1 is SGHNT and CDR2 is YYREEE in the germline V gene (reference sequence). The CDR3 loop spans 15 amino acids. The CDR3, as DNA: TGTGCCAGTAGCTTGGCCCGGGGTGATAATTCACCCCTCCACTTT. Residues: CASSLARGDNSPLHF.

A note on this clonotype: Because it lacks the conserved phenylalanine or tryptophan at the end, this CDR3 is likely a read error. CDR3 residues: CAIRGTAQETQYL. CDR3 sequence (DNA): TGTGCCATCCGGGGAACAGCTCAAGAGACCCAGTACCTC. V usage is TRBV19 and J usage is TRBJ2-5; perhaps TRBD2 as D (5 bases). Germline V gives CDR1 LNHDA, CDR2 SQIVND (reference sequence). The CDR3 spans 13 residues. Trimming stripped 10 bases from V and 2 bases from J, with 14 bases between.